The clone carrying this T cell receptor beta chain occurred a few times. Its cognate antigen is unknown. This sample is part of a study of Tregs in tolerant kidney transplant recipients. Study-level results: Few patients were studied, so findings need validation in larger groups. This study did not directly address biological reproducibility. The most relevant donor-specific Treg TCRbeta repertoire apparently came from expansion with activated donor B cells.

Thawed PBMCs were FACS-sorted into unstimulated CD4+CD25+CD127- regulatory T cells, CD4+CD25- non-regulatory cells, CD4 and CD8 cells. This table comes from immunoSEQ multiplex PCR, and its TCRdb copy is limited to in-frame clones, with some not included. The sample carries approximately 260,000 clones, 80% to 85% recorded once. V lost 4 bases and J 8 bases, leaving 15 bases between the germline ends. CDR3 size: 14 residues. Germline CDR1 reads SGHDT; CDR2 reads YYEEEE. The chain combines TRBV5-6 with TRBJ1-4; D possibly corresponds to TRBD1 (5 bases). Sequences were obtained from CD4+ T cells from blood. The sequence derives from a human donor in good health. The CDR3 nucleotides are TGTGCCAGCAGCGTGCAGCCAGAGGGGGAAAAACTGTTTTTT. Translated, it gives CASSVQPEGEKLFF.